This TCR beta chain was identified in a study of blood T cell repertoires in COVID-19. Original data processing: Estimation of nucleated cell counts was performed using reference gene primer amplification. Clones were sequenced by immunoSEQ multiplex PCR, and TCRdb holds only the in-frame ones, with some missing. The DNA gave D and trimming, while V, J and clone size come from that table. The sample consists of roughly 210,000 clones, around four fifths of them appearing once. This CDR3 has 18 residues. Losses at the gene ends were 2 bases for V and 2 bases for J; bases not matched to a gene: 13. In germline, CDR1 is LGHDT, CDR2 YNNKEL (reference sequence). The Seattle patients joined while their infection was active and were tracked longitudinally afterward.

The clonotype was recovered from a woman older than 75 with COVID-19, enrolled during active disease. Sequenced material: peripheral blood. V gene TRBV3-1 (or the pseudogene TRBV3-2) combines with J gene TRBJ2-3; TRBD1 agrees at 7 bases. The CDR3 region has the DNA TGTGCCAGCAGCCAAATCCCCCTACAGGGGCCCTTCACAGATACGCAGTATTTT. Protein: CASSQIPLQGPFTDTQYF.